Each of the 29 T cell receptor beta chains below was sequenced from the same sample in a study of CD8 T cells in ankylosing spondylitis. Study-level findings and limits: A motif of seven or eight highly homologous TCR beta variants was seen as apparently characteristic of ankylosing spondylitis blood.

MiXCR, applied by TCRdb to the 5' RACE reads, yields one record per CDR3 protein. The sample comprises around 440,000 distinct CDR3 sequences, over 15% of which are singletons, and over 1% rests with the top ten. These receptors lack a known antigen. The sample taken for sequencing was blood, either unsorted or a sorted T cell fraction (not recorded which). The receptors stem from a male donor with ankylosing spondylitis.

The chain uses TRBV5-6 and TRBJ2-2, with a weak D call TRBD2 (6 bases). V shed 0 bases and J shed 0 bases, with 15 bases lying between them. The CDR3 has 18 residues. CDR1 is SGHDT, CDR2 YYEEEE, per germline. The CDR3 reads CASSLVAGRTANTGELFF. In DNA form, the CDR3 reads TGTGCCAGCAGCTTGGTGGCAGGGAGGACCGCGAACACCGGGGAGCTGTTTTTT.

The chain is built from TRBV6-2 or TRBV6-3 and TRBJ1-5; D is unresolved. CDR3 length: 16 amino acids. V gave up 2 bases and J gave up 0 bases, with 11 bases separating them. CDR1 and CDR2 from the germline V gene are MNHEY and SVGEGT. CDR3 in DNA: TGTGCCAGCAGTTACGGATCGGAGTATAGCAATCAGCCCCAGCATTTT. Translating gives CASSYGSEYSNQPQHF.

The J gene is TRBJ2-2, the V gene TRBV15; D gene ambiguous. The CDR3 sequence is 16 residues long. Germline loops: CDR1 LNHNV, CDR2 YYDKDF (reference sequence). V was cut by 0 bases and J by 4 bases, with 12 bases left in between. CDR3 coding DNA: TGTGCCACCAGCAGAGATTCGGTTCGGATCACCGGGGAGCTGTTTTTT. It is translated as CATSRDSVRITGELFF.

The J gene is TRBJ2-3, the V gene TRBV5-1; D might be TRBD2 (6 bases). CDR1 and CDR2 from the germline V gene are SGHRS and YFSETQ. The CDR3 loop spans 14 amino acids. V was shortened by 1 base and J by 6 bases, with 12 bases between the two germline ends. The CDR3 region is CASSLRDWGDTQYF. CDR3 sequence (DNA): TGCGCCAGCAGCTTGAGGGACTGGGGGGATACGCAGTATTTT. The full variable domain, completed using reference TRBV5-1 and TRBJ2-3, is KAGVTQTPRYLIKTRGQQVTLSCSPISGHRSVSWYQQTPGQGLQFLFEYFSETQRNKGNFPGRFSGRQFSNSRSEMNVSTLELGDSALYLCASSLRDWGDTQYFGPGTRLTVL.

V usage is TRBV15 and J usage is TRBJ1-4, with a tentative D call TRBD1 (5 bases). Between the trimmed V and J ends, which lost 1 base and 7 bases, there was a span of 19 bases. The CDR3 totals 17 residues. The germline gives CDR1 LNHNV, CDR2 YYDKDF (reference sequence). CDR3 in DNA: TGTGCCACCAGCAGAGGTGGGGCGGGGACCCGTAGTGAAAAACTGTTTTTT. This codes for CATSRGGAGTRSEKLFF. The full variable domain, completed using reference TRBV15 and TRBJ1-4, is DAMVIQNPRYQVTQFGKPVTLSCSQTLNHNVMYWYQQKSSQAPKLLFHYYDKDFNNEADTPDNFQSRRPNTSFCFLDIRSPGLGDTAMYLCATSRGGAGTRSEKLFFGSGTQLSVL.

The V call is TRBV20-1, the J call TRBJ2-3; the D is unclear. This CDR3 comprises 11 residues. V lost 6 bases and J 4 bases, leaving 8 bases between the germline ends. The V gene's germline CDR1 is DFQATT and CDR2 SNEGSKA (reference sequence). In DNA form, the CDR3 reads TGCAGTGCCAAATCTCCAGATACGCAGTATTTT. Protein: CSAKSPDTQYF.

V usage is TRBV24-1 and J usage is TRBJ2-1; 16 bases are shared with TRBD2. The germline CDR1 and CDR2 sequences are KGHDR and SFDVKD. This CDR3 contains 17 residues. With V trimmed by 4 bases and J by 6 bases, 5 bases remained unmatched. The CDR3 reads CATSDWGLAGGGNEQFF. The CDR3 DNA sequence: TGTGCCACCAGTGACTGGGGACTAGCGGGAGGGGGCAATGAGCAGTTCTTC.

Here the CDR3 reads CASTLKGDLPYEQYF. The CDR3 DNA is TGTGCCAGCACCCTAAAGGGGGATCTGCCCTACGAGCAGTACTTC. This chain uses TRBV6-1 with TRBJ2-7; the D gene is possibly TRBD1 (6 bases). Deletions cut 7 bases from V and 2 bases from J, with 18 bases between. The germline V gene encodes CDR1 MNHNS and CDR2 SASEGT. The CDR3 runs 15 residues.

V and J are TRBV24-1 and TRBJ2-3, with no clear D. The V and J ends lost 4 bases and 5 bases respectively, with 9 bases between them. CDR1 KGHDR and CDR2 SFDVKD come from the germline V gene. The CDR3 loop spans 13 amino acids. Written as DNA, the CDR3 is TGTGCCACCAGTGACTTAAATCGAGATACGCAGTATTTT. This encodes CATSDLNRDTQYF.

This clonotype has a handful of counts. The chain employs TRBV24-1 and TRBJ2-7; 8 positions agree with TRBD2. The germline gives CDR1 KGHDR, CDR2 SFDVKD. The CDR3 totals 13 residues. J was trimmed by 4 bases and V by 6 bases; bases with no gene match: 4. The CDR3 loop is CATSLSGGYEQYF. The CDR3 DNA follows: TGTGCCACCAGTTTATCGGGAGGGTACGAGCAGTACTTC.

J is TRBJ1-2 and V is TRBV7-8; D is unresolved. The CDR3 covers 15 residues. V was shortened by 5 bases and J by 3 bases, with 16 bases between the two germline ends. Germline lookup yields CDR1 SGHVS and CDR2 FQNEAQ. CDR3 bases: TGTGCCAGCAGCCCCCTTGCGCGGGGTGACTATGGCTACACCTTC. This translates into CASSPLARGDYGYTF.

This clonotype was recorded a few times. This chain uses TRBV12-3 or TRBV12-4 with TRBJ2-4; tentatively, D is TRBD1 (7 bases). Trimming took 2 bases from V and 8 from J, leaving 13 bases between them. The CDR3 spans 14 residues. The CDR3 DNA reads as TGTGCCAGCAGTTTAAGGGGCAGGGGGGACATTCAGTACTTC. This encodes CASSLRGRGDIQYF.

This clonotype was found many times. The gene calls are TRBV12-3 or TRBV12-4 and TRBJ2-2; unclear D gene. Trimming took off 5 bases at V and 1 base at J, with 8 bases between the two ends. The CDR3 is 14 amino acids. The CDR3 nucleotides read TGTGCCAGCAGTCCAACAGAGAACACCGGGGAGCTGTTTTTT. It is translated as CASSPTENTGELFF.

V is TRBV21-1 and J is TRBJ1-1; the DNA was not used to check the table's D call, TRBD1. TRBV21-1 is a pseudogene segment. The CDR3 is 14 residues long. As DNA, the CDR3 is TGTGCCAGCAGCACCAGGGATTTGAACACTGAAGCTTTCTTT. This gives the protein CASSTRDLNTEAFF.

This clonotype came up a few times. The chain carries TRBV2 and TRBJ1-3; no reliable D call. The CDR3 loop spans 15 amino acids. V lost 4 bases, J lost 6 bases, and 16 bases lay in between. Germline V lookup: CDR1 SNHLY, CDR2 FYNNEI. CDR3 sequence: CASSAPGWGENTIYF. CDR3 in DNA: TGTGCCAGCAGTGCCCCGGGGTGGGGTGAAAACACCATATATTTT. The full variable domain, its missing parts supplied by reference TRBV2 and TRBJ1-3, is EPEVTQTPSHQVTQMGQEVILRCVPISNHLYFYWYRQILGQKVEFLVSFYNNEISEKSEIFDDQFSVERPDGSNFTLKIRSTKLEDSAMYFCASSAPGWGENTIYFGEGSWLTVV.

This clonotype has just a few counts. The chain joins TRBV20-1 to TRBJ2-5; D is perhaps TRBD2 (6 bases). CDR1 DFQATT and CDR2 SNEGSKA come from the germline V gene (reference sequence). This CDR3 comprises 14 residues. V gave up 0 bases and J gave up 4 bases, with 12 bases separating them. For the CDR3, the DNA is TGCAGTGCTAGAGAGGGTAGCGGTGCAGAGACCCAGTACTTC. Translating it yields CSAREGSGAETQYF.

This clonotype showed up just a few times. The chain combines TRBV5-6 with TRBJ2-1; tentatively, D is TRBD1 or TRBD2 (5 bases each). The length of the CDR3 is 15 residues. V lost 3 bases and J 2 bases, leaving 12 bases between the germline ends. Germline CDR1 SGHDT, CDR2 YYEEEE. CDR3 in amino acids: CASSYRDPTYNEQFF. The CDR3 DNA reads TGTGCCAGCAGCTACCGGGACCCTACCTACAATGAGCAGTTCTTC.

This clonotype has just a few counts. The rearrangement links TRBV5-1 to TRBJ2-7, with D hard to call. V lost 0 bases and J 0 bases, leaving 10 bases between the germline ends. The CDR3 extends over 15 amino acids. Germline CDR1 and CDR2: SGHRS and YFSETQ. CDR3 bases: TGCGCCAGCAGCTTGGCAGAATACCTCTCCTACGAGCAGTACTTC. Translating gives CASSLAEYLSYEQYF.

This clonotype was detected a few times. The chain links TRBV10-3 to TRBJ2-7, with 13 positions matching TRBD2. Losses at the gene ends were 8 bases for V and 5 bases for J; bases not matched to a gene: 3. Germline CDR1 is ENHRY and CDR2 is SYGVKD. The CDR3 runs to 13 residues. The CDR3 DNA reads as TGTGCCATCTGGACTAGCGGGAGCCACGAGCAGTACTTC. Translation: CAIWTSGSHEQYF.

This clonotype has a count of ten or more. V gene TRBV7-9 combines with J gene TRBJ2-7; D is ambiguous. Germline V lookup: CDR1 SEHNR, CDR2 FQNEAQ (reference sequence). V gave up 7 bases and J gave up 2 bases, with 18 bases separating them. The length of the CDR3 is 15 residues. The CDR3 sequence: CASTRAETLTYEQYF. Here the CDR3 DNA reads TGTGCCAGCACCCGCGCCGAGACATTGACCTACGAGCAGTACTTC.

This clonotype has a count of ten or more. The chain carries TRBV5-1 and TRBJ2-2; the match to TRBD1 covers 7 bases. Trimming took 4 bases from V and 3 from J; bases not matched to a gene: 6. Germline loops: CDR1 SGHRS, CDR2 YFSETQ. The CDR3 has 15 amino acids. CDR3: CASSSGRGYTGELFF. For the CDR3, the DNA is TGCGCCAGCAGCAGCGGCAGGGGGTACACCGGGGAGCTGTTTTTT.

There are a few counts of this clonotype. In DNA, the CDR3 is TGTGCCAAGCGGGGAGGGACACCTACTCCTCACACCTTC. This encodes CAKRGGTPTPHTF. The chain uses TRBV2 and TRBJ1-2; maybe TRBD1 (6 bases). CDR1 and CDR2 from the germline V gene are SNHLY and FYNNEI. Trimming cost V 10 bases and J 12 bases, with 24 bases left between them. CDR3 length: 13 amino acids. Variable domain in full (rest from reference TRBV2 and TRBJ1-2): EPEVTQTPSHQVTQMGQEVILRCVPISNHLYFYWYRQILGQKVEFLVSFYNNEISEKSEIFDDQFSVERPDGSNFTLKIRSTKLEDSAMYFCAKRGGTPTPHTFGSGTRLTVV.

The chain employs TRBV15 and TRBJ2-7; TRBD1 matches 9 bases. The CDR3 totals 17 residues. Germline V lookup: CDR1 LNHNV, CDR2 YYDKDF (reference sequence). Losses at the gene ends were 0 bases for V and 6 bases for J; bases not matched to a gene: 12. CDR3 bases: TGTGCCACCAGCAGAGATCGACGGACAGGGGCCCCTCTCGAGCAGTACTTC. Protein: CATSRDRRTGAPLEQYF.

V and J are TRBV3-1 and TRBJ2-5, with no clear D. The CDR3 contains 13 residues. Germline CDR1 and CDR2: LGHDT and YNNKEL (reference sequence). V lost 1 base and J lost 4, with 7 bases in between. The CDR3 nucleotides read TGTGCCAGCAGCCAAGTTGGGCTAGAGACCCAGTACTTC. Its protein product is CASSQVGLETQYF.

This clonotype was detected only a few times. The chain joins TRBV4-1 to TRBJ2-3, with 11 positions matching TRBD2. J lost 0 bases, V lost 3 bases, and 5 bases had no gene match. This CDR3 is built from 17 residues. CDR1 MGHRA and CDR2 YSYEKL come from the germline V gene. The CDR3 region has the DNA TGCGCCAGCAGCCACGTAGCGGGAGGGCTAAGCACAGATACGCAGTATTTT. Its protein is CASSHVAGGLSTDTQYF.

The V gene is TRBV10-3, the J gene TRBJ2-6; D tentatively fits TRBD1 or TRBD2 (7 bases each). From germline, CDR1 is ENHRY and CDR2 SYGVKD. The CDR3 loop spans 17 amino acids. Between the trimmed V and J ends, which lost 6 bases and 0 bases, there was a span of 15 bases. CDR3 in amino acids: CAIRSGTENSGANVLTF. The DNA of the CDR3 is TGTGCCATCAGGAGCGGGACAGAGAACTCTGGGGCCAACGTCCTGACTTTC.

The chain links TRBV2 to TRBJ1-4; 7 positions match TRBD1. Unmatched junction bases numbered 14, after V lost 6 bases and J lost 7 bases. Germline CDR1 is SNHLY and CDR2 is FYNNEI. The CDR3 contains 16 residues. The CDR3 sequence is CASSYRDSPTIEKLFF. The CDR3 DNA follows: TGTGCCAGCAGCTATAGGGACAGCCCAACCATTGAAAAACTGTTTTTT.

CDR3 protein: CSARGLGAGETQYF. The CDR3 coding sequence is TGCAGTGCTAGAGGTCTGGGGGCAGGTGAGACCCAGTACTTC. This rearrangement joins TRBV20-1 to TRBJ2-5, with D possibly being TRBD1 (6 bases). Trimming took off 1 base at V and 5 bases at J, with 14 bases between the two ends. Germline CDR1 DFQATT, CDR2 SNEGSKA (reference sequence). CDR3 length: 14 residues.

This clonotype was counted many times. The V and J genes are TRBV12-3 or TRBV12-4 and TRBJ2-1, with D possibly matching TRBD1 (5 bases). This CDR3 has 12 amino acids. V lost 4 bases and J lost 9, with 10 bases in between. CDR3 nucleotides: TGTGCCAGCAGTTCTGCCAGGGTTGAGCAGTTCTTC. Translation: CASSSARVEQFF.